The 23 T cell receptor beta chains presented below share a single source sample, sequenced in a study of T cell responses to AZD1222 COVID-19 vaccine. Method: immunoSEQ multiplex PCR; TCRdb's copy keeps in-frame clones and lacks some. This sample carries approximately 150,000 clones, roughly 89% of them seen once, and the ten largest clones take 0.85% to 1.1%. Sequencing was performed on peripheral blood, taken 28 days after the second AZD1222 dose. All receptors derive from an adult who received the AZD1222 COVID-19 vaccine.

This sequence joins TRBV7-2 and TRBJ2-1; possible D gene TRBD2, 7 bases. The CDR3 runs 15 residues. Trimming cost V 2 bases and J 5 bases, with 13 bases left between them. CDR1 SGHTA and CDR2 FQGNSA come from the germline V gene. The DNA for the CDR3 is TGTGCCAGCAGCTTATTGGGGGGGCCTGACAATGAGCAGTTCTTC. Translating it yields CASSLLGGPDNEQFF.

The sample holds one count of this clone. The rearrangement uses TRBV13 and TRBJ2-2; D is perhaps TRBD2 (5 bases). V was cut by 1 base and J by 6 bases, with 12 bases left in between. CDR3 length: 15 residues. The V gene's germline CDR1 is PRHDT and CDR2 FYEKMQ (reference sequence). CDR3 region: CASSLEGRRAGELFF. CDR3 DNA sequence: TGTGCCAGCAGCTTAGAAGGGCGGCGGGCCGGGGAGCTGTTTTTT.

This clone was recorded once. DNA of the CDR3: TGTGCCTGGAGTGCCAGTCTTGATGAAGCTTTCTTT. Translating it yields CAWSASLDEAFF. The J gene is TRBJ1-1, the V gene TRBV30, with D hard to call. CDR3 length equals 12 residues. Looked up from germline, CDR1 is GTSNPN and CDR2 is SVGIG (reference sequence). The germline V and J ends were trimmed by 1 base and 7 bases, with 10 bases remaining between them. The full variable domain, rest sourced from reference TRBV30 and TRBJ1-1, is SQTIHQWPATLVQPVGSPLSLECTVEGTSNPNLYWYRQAAGRGLQLLFYSVGIGQISSEVPQNLSASRPQDRQFILSSKKLLLSDSGFYLCAWSASLDEAFFGQGTRLTVV.

The rearrangement uses TRBV4-1 and TRBJ2-2; 8 nucleotides align to TRBD1. V lost 5 bases, J lost 6 bases, and 11 bases stayed unmatched. The CDR3 is 16 amino acids. CDR1 and CDR2 from the germline V gene are MGHRA and YSYEKL. CDR3 bases: TGCGCCAGCAGCTCTAACTCGGACAGGGTCCCCGGGGAGCTGTTTTTT. This translates into CASSSNSDRVPGELFF.

As DNA, the CDR3 is TGTGCCAGCAGCCAAGATCTGATCAGGAACACTGAAGCTTTCTTT. Amino acid sequence: CASSQDLIRNTEAFF. V and J are TRBV14 and TRBJ1-1, with no clear D. Deletions cut 0 bases from V and 1 base from J, with 9 bases between. CDR3 size: 15 residues. Germline lookup yields CDR1 SGHDN and CDR2 FVKESK.

The rearrangement joins TRBV4-1 to TRBJ1-4; D may be TRBD1 (5 bases). Trimming removed 0 bases from V and 3 bases from J, with 11 bases in between. The CDR3 sequence is 16 residues long. Germline CDR1 is MGHRA and CDR2 is YSYEKL. The CDR3 protein is CASSQEAGSANEKLFF. In DNA form, the CDR3 reads TGCGCCAGCAGCCAAGAAGCAGGGTCGGCTAATGAAAAACTGTTTTTT.

J is TRBJ1-1 and V is TRBV5-8; D is uncertain. V lost 4 bases, J lost 7 bases, and 11 bases lay in between. The CDR3 contains 12 residues. The germline CDR1 and CDR2 sequences are SGHTS and YDEGEE. The CDR3 sequence is CASSHRPNEAFF. The CDR3 region has the DNA TGTGCCAGCAGCCACCGACCGAATGAAGCTTTCTTT.

The chain carries TRBV7-9 and TRBJ1-2, with 9 bases matching TRBD1. Germline V gene lookup returns CDR1 SEHNR and CDR2 FQNEAQ (reference sequence). This CDR3 is built from 14 residues. The J segment lost 4 bases and the V segment lost 5 bases, leaving 5 bases of the junction unmatched. The CDR3 DNA is TGTGCCAGCAGCCTCACGACAGGGGGCTATGGCTACACCTTC. This sequence encodes CASSLTTGGYGYTF.

The rearrangement uses TRBV23-1 and TRBJ2-1; 9 bases are shared with TRBD1. TRBV23-1 counts as an open reading frame of uncertain function. Trimming removed 0 bases from V and 4 bases from J; junction bases left unmatched: 10. The CDR3 covers 18 residues. Written as DNA, the CDR3 is TGCGCCAGCAGTCAATCCCCCCCGGGACAGGGACCATACAATGAGCAGTTCTTC. Translating it yields CASSQSPPGQGPYNEQFF.

The chain is built from TRBV5-8 and TRBJ1-5; D unresolved. CDR3 length: 13 amino acids. The germline V gene has CDR1 SGHTS and CDR2 YDEGEE. V lost 2 bases to trimming and J lost 2 bases, with 5 bases between them. CDR3 coding DNA: TGTGCCAGCAGCTTTAGGGGCAATCAGCCCCAGCATTTT. This sequence encodes CASSFRGNQPQHF.

The chain couples TRBV11-2 to TRBJ1-2; D is unclear. Germline CDR1 and CDR2: SGHAT and FQNNGV. The length of the CDR3 is 15 residues. Trimming stripped 5 bases from V and 4 bases from J, with 17 bases between. The CDR3 sequence: CASSPDVGSAYGYTF. The CDR3 nucleotides read TGTGCCAGCAGCCCCGACGTGGGGTCCGCCTATGGCTACACCTTC.

The chain is built from TRBV19 and TRBJ2-2; 8 bases line up with TRBD1. CDR3 length: 15 residues. Trimming took 3 bases from V and 3 from J; bases not matched to a gene: 3. The germline CDR1 and CDR2 sequences are LNHDA and SQIVND (reference sequence). The CDR3 protein is CASSILTGDTGELFF. The CDR3 region has the DNA TGTGCCAGTAGTATTTTGACAGGGGACACCGGGGAGCTGTTTTTT.

This sequence joins TRBV18 and TRBJ2-7; no firm D call. CDR3 length: 14 amino acids. CDR1 and CDR2 from the germline V gene are KGHSH and LQKENI. V was trimmed by 1 base and J by 3 bases, leaving 10 bases between them. The CDR3 DNA reads TGTGCCAGCTCACCACGTGGGAAAGGCTACGAGCAGTACTTC. Translated: CASSPRGKGYEQYF.

The genes are TRBV6-2 or TRBV6-3 and TRBJ2-3; a possible D gene is TRBD2 (6 bases). V lost 4 bases and J 4 bases, leaving 12 bases between the germline ends. The CDR3 is 14 residues long. Germline V gene data show CDR1 as MNHEY and CDR2 as SVGEGT. CDR3 DNA sequence: TGTGCCAGCAGTTTAAGACTAGAAGCAGATACGCAGTATTTT. This codes for CASSLRLEADTQYF.

V is TRBV4-3 and J is TRBJ1-1; weak D call: TRBD1 (5 bases). CDR3 length: 13 residues. V was trimmed by 8 bases and J by 1 base, leaving 11 bases between them. Germline assignment: CDR1 LGHNA and CDR2 YSLEER. CDR3 in amino acids: CASGSGGNTEAFF. The CDR3, as DNA: TGCGCCAGCGGCTCGGGGGGGAACACTGAAGCTTTCTTT.

J is TRBJ2-1 and V is TRBV27; perhaps TRBD1 as D (6 bases). V gave up 7 bases and J gave up 2 bases, with 15 bases separating them. Per the germline V gene, CDR1 is MNHEY and CDR2 is SMNVEV (reference sequence). The CDR3 has 15 amino acids. The CDR3 DNA follows: TGTGCCAGCACCCTAACAGGGTACCCCTACAATGAGCAGTTCTTC. It translates to CASTLTGYPYNEQFF.

This sequence joins TRBV2 and TRBJ1-1, with unresolved D. The CDR3 has 14 amino acids. Germline loops: CDR1 SNHLY, CDR2 FYNNEI. The V and J ends lost 6 bases and 4 bases respectively, with 15 bases between them. The DNA for the CDR3 is TGTGCCAGCAGCTCCACAAGGACGGTCACTGAAGCTTTCTTT. This codes for CASSSTRTVTEAFF.

The chain combines TRBV6-5 with TRBJ2-2, with 9 bases lining up with TRBD1. Germline trimming cut 6 bases from V and 3 bases from J; bases unmatched to any gene: 5. Germline lookup yields CDR1 MNHEY and CDR2 SVGAGI. This CDR3 region has 15 residues. CDR3 sequence: CASRPGTGYTGELFF. In nucleotides, the CDR3 is TGTGCCAGCAGGCCGGGGACAGGGTACACCGGGGAGCTGTTTTTT.

This clone was observed a handful of times. J is TRBJ1-5 and V is TRBV19, with D perhaps matching TRBD1 (6 bases). The V gene's germline CDR1 is LNHDA and CDR2 SQIVND (reference sequence). The CDR3 length is 14 residues. Trimming stripped 6 bases from V and 3 bases from J, with 12 bases between. CDR3 coding DNA: TGTGCCAGTAGCCATACAGGGTCCAATCAGCCCCAGCATTTT. Translating it yields CASSHTGSNQPQHF.

The rearrangement links TRBV7-9 to TRBJ1-6; tentatively, D is TRBD1 (6 bases). Germline V CDR1 and CDR2: SEHNR, FQNEAQ (reference sequence). This CDR3 region has 17 residues. Between the trimmed V and J ends, which lost 1 base and 7 bases, there was a span of 17 bases. The CDR3 protein is CASSLVTTGLFNSPLHF. DNA of the CDR3: TGTGCCAGCAGCTTAGTAACAACAGGGTTGTTCAATTCACCCCTCCACTTT.

V usage is TRBV12-5 and J usage is TRBJ2-1; a weak D match, TRBD2 (6 bases). The V end lost 7 bases, the J end lost 1 base, and 8 bases lay between the germline ends. Germline CDR1 is LGHNT and CDR2 is FRNRAP. This CDR3 has 13 amino acids. The DNA of the CDR3 is TGTGCTAGTGTGGGGAGGTCCTACAATGAGCAGTTCTTC. This gives the protein CASVGRSYNEQFF. Looking up the rest from reference TRBV12-5 and TRBJ2-1 gives the full variable domain: DARVTQTPRHKVTEMGQEVTMRCQPILGHNTVFWYRQTMMQGLELLAYFRNRAPLDDSGMPKDRFSAEMPDATLATLKIQPSEPRDSAVYFCASVGRSYNEQFFGPGTRLTVL.

J is TRBJ2-7 and V is TRBV6-2 or TRBV6-3, with D perhaps matching TRBD2 (6 bases). Trimming removed 3 bases from V and 2 bases from J, with 14 bases in between. The CDR3 is 15 residues long. The germline gives CDR1 MNHEY, CDR2 SVGEGT. Here the CDR3 DNA reads TGTGCCAGCAGTTATTCCCATGGAGGGGCCTACGAGCAGTACTTC. Translated, it gives CASSYSHGGAYEQYF.

This rearrangement joins TRBV19 to TRBJ1-2, with D perhaps matching TRBD1 (6 bases). Trimming stripped 5 bases from V and 3 bases from J, with 13 bases between. The CDR3 is 14 residues long. Germline V gives CDR1 LNHDA, CDR2 SQIVND (reference sequence). As DNA, the CDR3 is TGTGCCAGTAGTCTTTGGGGGCGCGACTATGGCTACACCTTC. Translating it yields CASSLWGRDYGYTF.